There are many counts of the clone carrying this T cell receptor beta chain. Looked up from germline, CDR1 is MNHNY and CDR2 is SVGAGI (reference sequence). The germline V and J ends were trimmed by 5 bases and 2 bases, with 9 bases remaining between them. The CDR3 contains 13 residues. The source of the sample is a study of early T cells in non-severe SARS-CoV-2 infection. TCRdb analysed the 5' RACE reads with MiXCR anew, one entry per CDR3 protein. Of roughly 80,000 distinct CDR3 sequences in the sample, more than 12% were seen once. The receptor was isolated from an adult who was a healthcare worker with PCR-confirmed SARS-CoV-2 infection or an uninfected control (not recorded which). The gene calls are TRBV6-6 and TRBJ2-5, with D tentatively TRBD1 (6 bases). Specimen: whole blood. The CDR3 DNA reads TGTGCCAGCAGTCTGGACAGTCAAGAGACCCAGTACTTC. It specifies CASSLDSQETQYF.